Listed below are T cell receptor beta chains from one sample, sequenced in a study of shared clonotypes between healthy human individuals. This table comes from immunoSEQ multiplex PCR, and its TCRdb copy is limited to in-frame clones, with some not included. The sample holds approximately 2.5 million clones; just over 90% are singletons and the top ten take roughly 0.14%. Sequenced material: naive CD4+ T cells sorted from blood. The source of these receptors is a man younger than 35 in good health. Both conserved end residues are part of each CDR3. D genes are given only for firm matches. A clone size is listed for some rows: how often the clone was seen (once, few, many), or a class if it is expanded.

NA,TRBJ1-2,TRBV6-5,NA,TGTGCCAGCAGTTACGGGGTCGGTATAGATGGCTACACCTTC,CASSYGVGIDGYTF
NA,TRBJ1-1,TRBV6-6,NA,TGTGCCAGCAGTTACGTCGGAATTAACACTGAAGCTTTCTTT,CASSYVGINTEAFF
NA,TRBJ2-4,TRBV6-6,NA,TGTGCCAGCAGTTACGGTACAGTAGCCAAAAACATTCAGTACTTC,CASSYGTVAKNIQYF
once,TRBJ2-5,TRBV7-2,TRBD2,TGTGCCAGCAGCCTCGGACTAGCGGTCACGGCCCAGTACTTC,CASSLGLAVTAQYF
NA,TRBJ2-2,TRBV10-3,NA,TGTGCCATATTAGGCTACCGGGGAGCTGTTTTT,CAILGYRGAVF
NA,TRBJ1-6,TRBV5-6,NA,TGTGCCAGCAGCTTGAGAGCCAGGGTTGGTTCGCCCCTCCACTTT,CASSLRARVGSPLHF
NA,TRBJ2-4,TRBV28,TRBD1,TGTGCCAGCAGCTGGGACAGGGGGCTAGCCAAAAACATTCAGTACTTC,CASSWDRGLAKNIQYF
once,TRBJ1-4,TRBV7-2,NA,TGTGCCAGCAGCTTAGGTACACTGGGGGTAGGAGAAAAACTGTTTTTT,CASSLGTLGVGEKLFF
NA,TRBJ2-7,TRBV28,NA,TGTGCCAGCATCCCGGTTGGTTCGGTGGTGTCCTACGAGCAGTACTTC,CASIPVGSVVSYEQYF
NA,TRBJ2-3,TRBV11-2,NA,TGTGCCAGCACGGGTTTGTTTGCGCAGTATTTT,CASTGLFAQYF
NA,TRBJ2-2,TRBV5-1,TRBD1,TGCGCCAGCAGCTTTACCCCGGACAGGGTGGCCACCGGGGAGCTGTTTTTT,CASSFTPDRVATGELFF
once,TRBJ1-4,TRBV30,NA,TGTGCCTGGAAACGGGACGGAACAACTAATGAAAAACTGTTTTTT,CAWKRDGTTNEKLFF
NA,TRBJ1-2,TRBV6-1,NA,TGTGCCAGCAGCGCATCTCGGGGACCCTATGGCTACACCTTC,CASSASRGPYGYTF
NA,TRBJ2-2,TRBV5-6,NA,TGTGCCAGCATCCTGGGGGAGCTGTTTTTT,CASILGELFF
NA,TRBJ2-4,TRBV29-1,NA,TGCAGCGGCAGAAGGGCAGACATTCAGTACTTC,CSGRRADIQYF
once,TRBJ2-1,TRBV5-1,TRBD2,TGCGCCAGCAGCTTGGCAGGGAGGGGACGTTGGTTCTTC,CASSLAGRGRWFF
NA,TRBJ2-7,TRBV7-6,NA,TGTGCCAGCAGCTTAGGAGCGGGCCCTGCCTACGAGCAGTACTTC,CASSLGAGPAYEQYF
NA,TRBJ1-2,TRBV28,NA,TGTGCCAGCAGTTTCCTGGACAGTAACTATGGCTACACCTTC,CASSFLDSNYGYTF
NA,TRBJ2-5,TRBV28,NA,TGTGCCAGCAGTTTAGCGGAGACCCAGTACTTC,CASSLAETQYF
NA,TRBJ2-5,TRBV7-2,NA,TGTGCCAGCAGCCGCCAAGACAGTCCCCGGGAGACCCAGTACTTC,CASSRQDSPRETQYF
NA,TRBJ2-5,TRBV6-5,NA,TGTGCCACCAGCCGGGGAGGCCGGGAGACCCAGTACTTC,CATSRGGRETQYF
NA,TRBJ1-6,TRBV10-3,NA,TGTGCCATCTCCAAAACAGGGCCAACAAGTAATTCACCCCTCCACTTT,CAISKTGPTSNSPLHF
NA,TRBJ2-3,TRBV5-6,NA,TGTGCCAGCAGCTTTACATTAAGCACAGATACGCAGTATTTT,CASSFTLSTDTQYF
NA,TRBJ2-1,TRBV27,TRBD2,TGTGCCAGCAGTTCAGCGGGGGGAACCTACAATGAGCAGTTCTTC,CASSSAGGTYNEQFF
NA,TRBJ2-2,TRBV5-1,NA,TGCGCCAGCAGCCCGACTAGTAAGAACACCGGGGAGCTGTTTTTT,CASSPTSKNTGELFF
NA,TRBJ2-1,TRBV9,TRBD2,TGTGCCAGCGAGGCGGGAGTGCCCTCCTACAATGAGCAGTTCTTC,CASEAGVPSYNEQFF
few,TRBJ2-2,TRBV5-1,TRBD1,TGCGCCAGCAGCCACGACAGGGGGCGGGCCGGGGAGCTGTTTTTT,CASSHDRGRAGELFF
NA,TRBJ2-7,TRBV18,TRBD1,TGTGCCAGCTCACCCCGGACAGGCTCCTACGAGCAGTACTTC,CASSPRTGSYEQYF
NA,TRBJ1-1,TRBV19,NA,TGTGCCAGTAGTATAGGGGCAGGGAGCACTGAAGCTTTCTTT,CASSIGAGSTEAFF
NA,TRBJ2-7,TRBV4-3,NA,TGCGCCAGCAGCCAAGGGACAGCCAACTCCTACGAGCAGTACTTC,CASSQGTANSYEQYF
NA,TRBJ2-7,TRBV11-2,TRBD1,TGTGCCAGCAGCTTACGCCCAGGGGGCGGCTACGAGCAGTACTTC,CASSLRPGGGYEQYF
NA,TRBJ1-2,TRBV19,NA,TGTGCCAGTAGTATAGACGGAAACTATGGCTACACCTTC,CASSIDGNYGYTF
NA,TRBJ2-7,TRBV29-1,NA,TGCAGCGTTCGCCGGGACCCACTCCCCAACGAGCAGTACTTC,CSVRRDPLPNEQYF
NA,TRBJ1-1,TRBV10-1,NA,TGCGCCAGCAGTGAGGCAGGGGCGATGAACACTGAAGCTTTCTTT,CASSEAGAMNTEAFF
few,TRBJ1-2,TRBV19,NA,TGTGCCAGTAGTATAGCGGGCCTGGGCTACACCTTC,CASSIAGLGYTF
NA,TRBJ2-7,TRBV19,NA,TGTGCCAGCAGCCGCGGGCTCCGGGACTACGAGCAGTACTTC,CASSRGLRDYEQYF